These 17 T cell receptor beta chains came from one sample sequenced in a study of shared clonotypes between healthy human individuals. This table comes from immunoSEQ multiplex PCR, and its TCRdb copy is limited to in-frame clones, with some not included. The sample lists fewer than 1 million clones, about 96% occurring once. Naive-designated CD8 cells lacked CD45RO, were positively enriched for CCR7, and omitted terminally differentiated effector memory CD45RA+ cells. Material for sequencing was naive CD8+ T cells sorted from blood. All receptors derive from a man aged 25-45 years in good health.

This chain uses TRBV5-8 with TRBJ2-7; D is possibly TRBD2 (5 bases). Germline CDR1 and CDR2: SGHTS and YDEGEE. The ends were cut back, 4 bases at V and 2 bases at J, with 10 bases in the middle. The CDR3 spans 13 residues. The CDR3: CASSAEGPYEQYF. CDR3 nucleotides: TGTGCCAGCAGCGCCGAGGGCCCCTACGAGCAGTACTTC.

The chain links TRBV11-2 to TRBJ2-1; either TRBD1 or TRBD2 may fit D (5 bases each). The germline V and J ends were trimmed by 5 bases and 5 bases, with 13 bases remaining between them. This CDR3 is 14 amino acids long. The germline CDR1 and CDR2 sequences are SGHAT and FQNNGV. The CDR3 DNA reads TGTGCCAGCAGCCTTAAGGGACCAAACAATGAGCAGTTCTTC. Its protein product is CASSLKGPNNEQFF.

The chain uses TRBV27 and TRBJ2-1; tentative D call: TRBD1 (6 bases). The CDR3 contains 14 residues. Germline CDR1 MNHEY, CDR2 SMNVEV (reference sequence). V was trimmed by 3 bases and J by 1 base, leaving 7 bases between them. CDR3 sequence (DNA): TGTGCCAGCAGTTTGGGGGCGTCCTACAATGAGCAGTTCTTC. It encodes CASSLGASYNEQFF.

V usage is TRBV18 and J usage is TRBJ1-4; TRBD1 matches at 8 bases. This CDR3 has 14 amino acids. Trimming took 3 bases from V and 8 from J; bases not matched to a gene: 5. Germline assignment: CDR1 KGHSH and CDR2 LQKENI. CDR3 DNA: TGTGCCAGCTCACCCGTGGACAGGGTAGAAAAACTGTTTTTT. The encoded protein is CASSPVDRVEKLFF.

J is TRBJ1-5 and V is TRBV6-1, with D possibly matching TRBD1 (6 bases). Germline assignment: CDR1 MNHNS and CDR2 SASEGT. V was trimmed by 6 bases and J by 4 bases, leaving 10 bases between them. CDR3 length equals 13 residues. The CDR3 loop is CASRATGNQPQHF. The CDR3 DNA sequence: TGTGCCAGCAGGGCTACAGGGAATCAGCCCCAGCATTTT.

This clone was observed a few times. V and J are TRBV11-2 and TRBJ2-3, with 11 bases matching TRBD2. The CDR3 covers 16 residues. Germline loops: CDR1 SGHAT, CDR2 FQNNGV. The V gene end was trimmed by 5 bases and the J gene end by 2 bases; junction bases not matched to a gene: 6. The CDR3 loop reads CASSLRLAGLTDTQYF. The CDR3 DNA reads TGTGCCAGCAGCCTTAGACTAGCGGGACTCACAGATACGCAGTATTTT.

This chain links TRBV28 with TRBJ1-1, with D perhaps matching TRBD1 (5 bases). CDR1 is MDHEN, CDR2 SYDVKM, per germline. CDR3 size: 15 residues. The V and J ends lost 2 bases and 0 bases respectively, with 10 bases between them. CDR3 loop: CASSLRQSMNTEAFF. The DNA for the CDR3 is TGTGCCAGCAGTTTAAGACAGTCCATGAACACTGAAGCTTTCTTT. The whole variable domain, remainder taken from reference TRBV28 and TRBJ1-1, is DVKVTQSSRYLVKRTGEKVFLECVQDMDHENMFWYRQDPGLGLRLIYFSYDVKMKEKGDIPEGYSVSREKKERFSLILESASTNQTSMYLCASSLRQSMNTEAFFGQGTRLTVV.

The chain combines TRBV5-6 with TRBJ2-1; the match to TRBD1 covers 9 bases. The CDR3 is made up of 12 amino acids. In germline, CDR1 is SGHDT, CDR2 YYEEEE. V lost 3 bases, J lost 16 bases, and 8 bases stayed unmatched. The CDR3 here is CASSWEDRGEFF. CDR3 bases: TGTGCCAGCAGCTGGGAGGACAGGGGCGAATTCTTC.

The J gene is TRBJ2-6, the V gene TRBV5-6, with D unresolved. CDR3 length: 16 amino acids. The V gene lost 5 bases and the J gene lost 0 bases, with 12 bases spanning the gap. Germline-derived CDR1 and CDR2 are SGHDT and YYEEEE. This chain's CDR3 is CASRTDPFSGANVLTF. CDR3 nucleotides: TGTGCCAGCAGAACAGACCCGTTCTCTGGGGCCAACGTCCTGACTTTC.

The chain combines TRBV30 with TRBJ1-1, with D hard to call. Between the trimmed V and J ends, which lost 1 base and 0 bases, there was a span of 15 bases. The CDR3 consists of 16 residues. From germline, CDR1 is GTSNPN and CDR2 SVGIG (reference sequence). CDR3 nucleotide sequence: TGTGCCTGGAGTGGAGGCTGTGACGGCATGAACACTGAAGCTTTCTTT. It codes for CAWSGGCDGMNTEAFF.

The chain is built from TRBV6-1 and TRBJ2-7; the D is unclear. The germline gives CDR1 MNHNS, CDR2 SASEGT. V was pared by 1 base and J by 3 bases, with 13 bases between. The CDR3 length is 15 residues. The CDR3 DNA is TGTGCCAGCAGTGAAGATCTGGGTGCAAGCTACGAGCAGTACTTC. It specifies CASSEDLGASYEQYF.

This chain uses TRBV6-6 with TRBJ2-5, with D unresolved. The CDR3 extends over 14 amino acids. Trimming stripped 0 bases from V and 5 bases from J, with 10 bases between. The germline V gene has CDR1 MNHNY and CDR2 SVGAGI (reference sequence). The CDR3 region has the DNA TGTGCCAGCAGTTACTCCCCTGGATGGGAGACCCAGTACTTC. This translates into CASSYSPGWETQYF.

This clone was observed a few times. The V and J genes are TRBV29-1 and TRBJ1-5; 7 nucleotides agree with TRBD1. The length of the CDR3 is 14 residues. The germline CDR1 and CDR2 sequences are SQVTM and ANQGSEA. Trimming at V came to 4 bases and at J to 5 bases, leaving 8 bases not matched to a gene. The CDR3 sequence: CSVVVGGVDQPQHF. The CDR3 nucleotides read TGCAGCGTTGTTGTAGGGGGCGTAGATCAGCCCCAGCATTTT. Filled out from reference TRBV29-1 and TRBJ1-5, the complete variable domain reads SAVISQKPSRDICQRGTSLTIQCQVDSQVTMMFWYRQQPGQSLTLIATANQGSEATYESGFVIDKFPISRPNLTFSTLTVSNMSPEDSSIYLCSVVVGGVDQPQHFGDGTRLSIL.

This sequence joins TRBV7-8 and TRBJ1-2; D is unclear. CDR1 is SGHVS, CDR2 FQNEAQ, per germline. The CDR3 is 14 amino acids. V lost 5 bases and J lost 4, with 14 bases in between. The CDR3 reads CASSQGPGVYGYTF. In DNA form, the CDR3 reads TGTGCCAGCAGCCAAGGGCCCGGCGTCTATGGCTACACCTTC.

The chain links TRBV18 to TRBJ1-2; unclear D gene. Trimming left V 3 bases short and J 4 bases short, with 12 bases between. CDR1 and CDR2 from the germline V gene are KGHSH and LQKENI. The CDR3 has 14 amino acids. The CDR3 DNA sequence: TGTGCCAGCTCACCTGCGGGTTTTGCCTATGGCTACACCTTC. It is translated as CASSPAGFAYGYTF.

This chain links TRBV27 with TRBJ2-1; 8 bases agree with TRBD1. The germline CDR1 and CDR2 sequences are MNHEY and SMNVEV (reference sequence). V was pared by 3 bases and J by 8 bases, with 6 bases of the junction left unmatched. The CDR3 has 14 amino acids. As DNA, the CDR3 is TGTGCCAGCAGTTTTCGAGGACAGGGCGATGAGCAGTTCTTC. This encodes CASSFRGQGDEQFF.

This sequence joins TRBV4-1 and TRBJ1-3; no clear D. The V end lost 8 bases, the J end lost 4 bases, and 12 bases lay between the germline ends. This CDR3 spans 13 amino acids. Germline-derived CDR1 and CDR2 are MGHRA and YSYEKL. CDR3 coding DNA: TGCGCCAGCTCCTCTCCGGGGGGAAACACCATATATTTT. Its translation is CASSSPGGNTIYF.